This TCR beta chain was recorded in a study of Graves' ophthalmopathy and Graves' hyperthyroidism. CDR3 regions of TCR beta were amplified from RNA transcripts. Investigators did first-round RT-PCR with HTBI primers, then second-round multiplex PCR. TCRdb re-derived calls from the multiplex PCR reads in MiXCR, one entry per CDR3 protein. Found here are a few hundred thousand distinct CDR3 sequences, roughly 40% of them singletons; the top ten hold 3.5% to 4.5%. The hyperthyroidism patients had a new diagnosis of under 2 months' duration and were aged 18 to 65. Physicians reached a diagnosis by relying on clinical symptoms, serum thyroxine, TRAb, thyroid ultrasound and orbital computed tomography. This CDR3 is built from 19 residues. Germline lookup yields CDR1 SGHNT and CDR2 YENEEA. V shed 4 bases, J shed 2 bases, and the junction held 13 bases outside the gene matches.

The chain uses TRBV11-3 and TRBJ2-3; TRBD2 agrees at 12 bases. This TCR derives from an adult man with Graves' hyperthyroidism. The sample consisted of peripheral blood or thyroid tissue (not recorded which). CDR3 region: CASSSIGLAGRRPTDTQYF. As DNA, the CDR3 is TGTGCCAGCAGCTCAATCGGACTAGCGGGACGCAGACCCACAGATACGCAGTATTTT.